This T cell receptor beta chain was captured by sequencing in a study of CD8+ T cells in alopecia areata. This sample's treatment: oral pan-JAK inhibitor, 5-10 mg twice daily. Sorting of CD4+ and CD8+ T cells was performed on PBMCs. RNA extraction and reverse transcription yielded cDNA as sequencing template. Using immunoSEQ multiplex PCR, the repertoire was profiled, and TCRdb retains in-frame clones only, with some absent. Of 200,000 or so clones in the sample, about three fifths were seen once. Study outcomes and limitations: Whether baseline CD8+ expansion is linked to response remains uncertain, given a single nonresponder. Tofacitinib delivered significant drops in scalp clonality and in expanded CD8+ clones among the top 100. Mouse data revealed clearer TCR sharing than patient data did, a gap possibly tied to HLA.

CDR3 length equals 14 residues. Germline V gene data show CDR1 as SGHRS and CDR2 as YFSETQ. The V end was cut by 0 bases, the J end by 2 bases, with 9 bases between. Notes on this clone: As yet, its antigen is unknown.

This material consisted of CD4+ T cells sorted from blood, taken at week 24, from a patient treated with tofacitinib. The V call is TRBV5-1, the J call TRBJ2-7; D possibly corresponds to TRBD1 (6 bases). This TCR was recovered from a human donor with alopecia areata. In nucleotides, the CDR3 is TGCGCCAGCAGCTTGGCACAGGGACCCTACGAGCAGTACTTC. It translates to CASSLAQGPYEQYF.